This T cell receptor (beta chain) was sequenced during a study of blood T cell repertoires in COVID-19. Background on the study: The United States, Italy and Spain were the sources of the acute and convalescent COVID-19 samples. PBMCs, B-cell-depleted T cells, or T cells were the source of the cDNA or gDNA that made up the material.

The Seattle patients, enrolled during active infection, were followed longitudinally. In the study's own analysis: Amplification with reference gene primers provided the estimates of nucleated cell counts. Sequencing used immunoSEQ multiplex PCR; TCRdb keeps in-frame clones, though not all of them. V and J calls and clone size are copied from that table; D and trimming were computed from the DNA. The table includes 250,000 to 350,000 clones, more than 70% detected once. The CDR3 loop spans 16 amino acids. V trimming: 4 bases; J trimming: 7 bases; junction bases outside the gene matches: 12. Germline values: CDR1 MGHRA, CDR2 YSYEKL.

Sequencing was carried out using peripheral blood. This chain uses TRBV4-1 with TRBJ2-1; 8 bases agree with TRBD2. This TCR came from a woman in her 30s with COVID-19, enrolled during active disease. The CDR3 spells CASSPEGSGILNEQFF. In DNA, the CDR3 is TGCGCCAGCAGCCCCGAGGGTAGCGGGATTTTGAATGAGCAGTTCTTC.